The 16 T cell receptor beta chains listed next were all sequenced from one sample in a study of blood T cell repertoires in COVID-19. The method was immunoSEQ multiplex PCR; TCRdb's version includes in-frame clones alone and lacks a portion of them. The data show about 220,000 clones, 65% to 90% seen once. The sample consisted of peripheral blood. The receptors derive from a man aged 45 to 65 with active or convalescent COVID-19.

V is TRBV19 and J is TRBJ2-7, with D possibly being TRBD2 (5 bases). The CDR3 covers 16 residues. CDR1 is LNHDA and CDR2 is SQIVND in the germline V gene (reference sequence). Trimming removed 4 bases at V and 3 bases at J, with 19 bases between. The CDR3 nucleotides are TGTGCCAGTAGTAACCCCCACGGAGCGGCCTACTACGAGCAGTACTTC. Translated: CASSNPHGAAYYEQYF.

The chain is built from TRBV2 and TRBJ2-1; D is possibly TRBD1 (6 bases). With 3 bases removed from V and 6 bases from J, the gap between germline ends came to 9 bases. This CDR3 is 13 amino acids long. Germline CDR1 reads SNHLY; CDR2 reads FYNNEI. CDR3 in DNA: TGTGCCAGCAGTGAGTGGGGGCTCAATGAGCAGTTCTTC. Protein sequence: CASSEWGLNEQFF.

The J gene is TRBJ1-5, the V gene TRBV6-5; 7 bases match TRBD1. This CDR3 comprises 14 residues. Germline CDR1 reads MNHEY; CDR2 reads SVGAGI. Trimming at V came to 5 bases and at J to 3 bases, leaving 4 bases not matched to a gene. CDR3 amino acids: CASSLTGANQPQHF. Here the CDR3 DNA reads TGTGCCAGCAGTCTAACAGGGGCCAATCAGCCCCAGCATTTT.

The chain links TRBV19 to TRBJ2-5; 9 bases are a match to TRBD2. Per germline, CDR1 LNHDA and CDR2 SQIVND (reference sequence). After removal of 3 bases from V and 5 bases from J, the junction contained 4 bases not matched to a gene. CDR3 length: 14 residues. CDR3 protein: CASSISSGMETQYF. CDR3 nucleotides: TGTGCCAGTAGTATTTCTAGCGGGATGGAGACCCAGTACTTC.

The chain has TRBV14 and TRBJ1-1, with D perhaps matching TRBD1 (6 bases). From germline, CDR1 is SGHDN and CDR2 FVKESK. This CDR3 contains 15 residues. V lost 0 bases, J lost 5 bases, and 13 bases lay in between. The CDR3 DNA reads TGTGCCAGCAGCCAAGATAGGGGGGGCCGGACTGAAGCTTTCTTT. As protein: CASSQDRGGRTEAFF. Full variable domain (missing parts from reference TRBV14 and TRBJ1-1): EAGVTQFPSHSVIEKGQTVTLRCDPISGHDNLYWYRRVMGKEIKFLLHFVKESKQDESGMPNNRFLAERTGGTYSTLKVQPAELEDSGVYFCASSQDRGGRTEAFFGQGTRLTVV.

The chain joins TRBV11-2 to TRBJ1-2, with D possibly TRBD1 on 5 matching bases. The CDR3 is made up of 17 amino acids. CDR1 is SGHAT, CDR2 FQNNGV, per germline. Trimming removed 5 bases from V and 2 bases from J, with 21 bases in between. The CDR3 is CASSPAGSDRSNYGYTF. CDR3 bases: TGTGCCAGCAGCCCAGCAGGGTCAGATCGTTCCAACTATGGCTACACCTTC.

CDR3 in amino acids: CASSVWGGHSYEQYF. DNA for the CDR3: TGCGCCAGCAGCGTATGGGGGGGACATAGCTACGAGCAGTACTTC. The chain has TRBV5-1 and TRBJ2-7, with a weak D call TRBD2 (7 bases). V lost 4 bases to trimming and J lost 3 bases, with 17 bases between them. Per germline, CDR1 SGHRS and CDR2 YFSETQ. CDR3 length: 15 residues.

The CDR3 region has the DNA TGTGCCAGTAGTATCGGGGCGGGGGTTCAAGAGACCCAGTACTTC. This gives the protein CASSIGAGVQETQYF. The chain recombines TRBV19 with TRBJ2-5, with TRBD2 identical over 7 bases. Trimming cost V 3 bases and J 2 bases; bases outside gene matches: 6. Germline V gene data show CDR1 as LNHDA and CDR2 as SQIVND (reference sequence). This CDR3 is 15 amino acids long.

The rearrangement links TRBV20-1 to TRBJ2-7, with TRBD2 as a possible D gene (6 bases). CDR3 size: 11 residues. V was cut by 3 bases and J by 3 bases, with 6 bases left in between. The germline V gene has CDR1 DFQATT and CDR2 SNEGSKA (reference sequence). This CDR3 reads CSARDYYEQYV. CDR3 in DNA: TGCAGTGCTAGGGACTACTACGAGCAGTACGTC.

The chain couples TRBV6-1 to TRBJ2-3, with TRBD1 matching over 8 bases. J was trimmed by 4 bases and V by 1 base; bases with no gene match: 10. The CDR3 length is 17 residues. Germline V gives CDR1 MNHNS, CDR2 SASEGT. The CDR3, as DNA: TGTGCCAGCAGTGAAGAGGTGGCAGGGGGCGCAGCAGATACGCAGTATTTT. It encodes CASSEEVAGGAADTQYF.

The chain couples TRBV5-6 to TRBJ2-2; 7 nucleotides match TRBD2. The CDR3 runs 18 residues. Unmatched junction bases numbered 12, after V lost 4 bases and J lost 0 bases. Germline loops: CDR1 SGHDT, CDR2 YYEEEE. As DNA, the CDR3 is TGTGCCAGCAGCAATGCGGATTACGGGGGGACGAACACCGGGGAGCTGTTTTTT. Translation gives CASSNADYGGTNTGELFF.

This chain links TRBV15 with TRBJ2-1; D is ambiguous. CDR1 LNHNV and CDR2 YYDKDF come from the germline V gene (reference sequence). This CDR3 is 13 amino acids long. V lost 2 bases and J lost 10, with 12 bases in between. The CDR3 loop is CATSRSSYREQFF. The DNA for the CDR3 is TGTGCCACCAGCAGATCTTCCTACAGAGAGCAGTTCTTC.

The rearrangement links TRBV9 to TRBJ2-5; TRBD1 matches 9 bases. From germline, CDR1 is SGDLS and CDR2 YYNGEE. With V trimmed by 3 bases and J by 4 bases, 7 bases remained unmatched. The CDR3 is made up of 15 amino acids. CDR3 protein: CASSEAGTGPETQYF. CDR3 in DNA: TGTGCCAGCAGCGAGGCCGGGACAGGGCCAGAGACCCAGTACTTC.

V gene TRBV5-6 combines with J gene TRBJ1-4, with TRBD1 matching 7 bases. The V segment lost 4 bases and the J segment 8 bases; nucleotides outside the gene matches: 5. Germline V gene sequence: CDR1 SGHDT, CDR2 YYEEEE. The CDR3 has 13 amino acids. CDR3 region: CASSQRTGEKLFF. CDR3 bases: TGTGCCAGCAGCCAACGGACAGGCGAAAAACTGTTTTTT. Full variable domain (missing parts from reference TRBV5-6 and TRBJ1-4): DAGVTQSPTHLIKTRGQQVTLRCSPKSGHDTVSWYQQALGQGPQFIFQYYEEEERQRGNFPDRFSGHQFPNYSSELNVNALLLGDSALYLCASSQRTGEKLFFGSGTQLSVL.

The gene calls are TRBV15 and TRBJ2-5; 7 bases agree with TRBD2. The CDR3 has 15 residues. V lost 1 base, J lost 4 bases, and 6 bases stayed unmatched. Germline CDR1 reads LNHNV; CDR2 reads YYDKDF (reference sequence). The CDR3 nucleotides read TGTGCCACCAGCAGAGGCTCTAGCGGAGGAGAGACCCAGTACTTC. It codes for CATSRGSSGGETQYF. The full variable domain, in which reference TRBV15 and TRBJ2-5 provide the parts outside the CDR3, is DAMVIQNPRYQVTQFGKPVTLSCSQTLNHNVMYWYQQKSSQAPKLLFHYYDKDFNNEADTPDNFQSRRPNTSFCFLDIRSPGLGDTAMYLCATSRGSSGGETQYFGPGTRLLVL.

The table lists this clone with a few counts. The chain links TRBV3-1 (or the pseudogene TRBV3-2) to TRBJ1-2; 12 nucleotides align to TRBD1. The germline gives CDR1 LGHDT, CDR2 YNNKEL (reference sequence). The CDR3 is 19 residues long. The V gene end was trimmed by 0 bases and the J gene end by 0 bases; junction bases not matched to a gene: 8. The DNA of the CDR3 is TGTGCCAGCAGCCAAGAGTTTGAGGGACAGGGGGCGGCTAACTATGGCTACACCTTC. This gives the protein CASSQEFEGQGAANYGYTF.